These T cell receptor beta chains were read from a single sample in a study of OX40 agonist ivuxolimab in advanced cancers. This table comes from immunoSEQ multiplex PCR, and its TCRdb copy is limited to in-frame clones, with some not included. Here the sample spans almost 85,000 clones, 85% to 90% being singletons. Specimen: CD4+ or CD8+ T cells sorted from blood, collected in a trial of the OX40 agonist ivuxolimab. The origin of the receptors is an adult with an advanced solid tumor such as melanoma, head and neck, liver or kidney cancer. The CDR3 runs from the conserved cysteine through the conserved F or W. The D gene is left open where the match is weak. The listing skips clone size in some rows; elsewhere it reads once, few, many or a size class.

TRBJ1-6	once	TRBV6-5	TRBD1	CASTYDRASPLHF	TGTGCCAGCACCTACGACAGGGCCTCACCCCTCCACTTT
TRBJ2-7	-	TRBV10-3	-	CAISENVEGPYEQYF	TGTGCCATCAGTGAGAATGTGGAGGGCCCCTACGAGCAGTACTTC
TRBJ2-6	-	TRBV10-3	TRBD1	CAISEWDRTGANVLTF	TGTGCCATCAGTGAGTGGGACAGAACTGGGGCCAACGTCCTGACTTTC
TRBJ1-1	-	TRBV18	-	CASSPFVKFDRNVEAFF	TGTGCCAGCTCACCATTCGTTAAGTTTGACAGGAATGTTGAAGCTTTCTTT
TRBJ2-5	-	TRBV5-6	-	CASSFDVGTQETQYF	TGTGCCAGCAGCTTTGACGTCGGAACCCAAGAGACCCAGTACTTC
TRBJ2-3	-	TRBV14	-	CASATGGEATDTQYF	TGTGCCAGCGCAACCGGCGGGGAGGCCACAGATACGCAGTATTTT
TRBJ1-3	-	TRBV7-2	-	CASSLAGASYGNTIYF	TGTGCCAGCAGCTTAGCTGGTGCTAGCTACGGAAACACCATATATTTT
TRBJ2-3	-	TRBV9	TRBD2	CASSVREGTDTQYF	TGTGCCAGCAGCGTAAGGGAGGGTACAGATACGCAGTATTTT
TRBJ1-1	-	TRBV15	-	CATSRDRGEAFF	TGTGCCACCAGCAGAGATAGGGGTGAAGCTTTCTTT
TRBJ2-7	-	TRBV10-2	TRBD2	CASSSSGGNLYEQYF	TGCGCCAGTTCGTCAAGCGGGGGCAACCTTTACGAGCAGTACTTC
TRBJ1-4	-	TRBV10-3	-	CAISVAQNEKLFF	TGTGCCATCAGTGTGGCCCAGAATGAAAAACTGTTTTTT
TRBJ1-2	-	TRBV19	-	CASRRTNNAYGYTF	TGTGCCAGTAGGCGGACAAATAATGCATATGGCTACACCTTC
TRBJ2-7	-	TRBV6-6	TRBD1	CASSRDRGASYEQYF	TGTGCCAGCAGCCGGGACAGGGGGGCGTCCTACGAGCAGTACTTC
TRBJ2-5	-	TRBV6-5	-	CASSPRGRETQYF	TGTGCCAGCAGCCCCAGGGGCAGAGAGACCCAGTACTTC
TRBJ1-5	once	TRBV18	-	CASSPSNNQPQHF	TGTGCCAGCTCACCAAGCAATAATCAGCCCCAGCATTTT
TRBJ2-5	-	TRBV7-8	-	CASSPLTSTETQYF	TGTGCCAGCAGCCCATTGACTAGTACCGAGACCCAGTACTTC
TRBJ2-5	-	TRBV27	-	CASSSASQETQYF	TGTGCCAGCAGTTCGGCAAGCCAGGAGACCCAGTACTTC
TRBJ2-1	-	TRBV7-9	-	CASSFVGGSEQFF	TGTGCCAGCAGCTTCGTGGGCGGAAGTGAGCAGTTCTTC
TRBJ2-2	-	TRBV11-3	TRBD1	CASSTRTGGIPGELFF	TGTGCCAGCAGCACCAGGACAGGGGGCATTCCCGGGGAGCTGTTTTTT
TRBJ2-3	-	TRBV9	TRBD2	CASSVGAGEGDTQYF	TGTGCCAGCAGCGTAGGGGCGGGAGAAGGAGATACGCAGTATTTT
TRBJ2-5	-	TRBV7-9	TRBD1	CAWRAGGETQYF	TGTGCCTGGAGAGCAGGGGGCGAGACCCAGTACTTC
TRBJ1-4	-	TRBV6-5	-	CASSYSGTLKSEKLFF	TGTGCCAGCAGTTACTCGGGCACCCTAAAGAGTGAAAAACTGTTTTTT
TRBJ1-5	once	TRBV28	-	CASSENQPQHF	TGTGCCAGCAGTGAGAATCAGCCCCAGCATTTT
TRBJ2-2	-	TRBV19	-	CASSMAALTGGELFF	TGTGCCAGTAGTATGGCGGCACTAACGGGCGGGGAGCTGTTTTTT
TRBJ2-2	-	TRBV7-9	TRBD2	CASSIQRELAGELFF	TGTGCCAGCAGCATTCAGCGGGAGTTGGCCGGGGAGCTGTTTTTT
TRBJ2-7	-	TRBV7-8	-	CASSLKVPDEQYF	TGTGCCAGCAGCTTAAAGGTCCCGGACGAGCAGTACTTC
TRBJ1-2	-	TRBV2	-	CASSEVVDTVVF	TGTGCCAGCAGTGAGGTTGTAGACACCGTCGTATTC
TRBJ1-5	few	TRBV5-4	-	CASTEYRTSNQPQHF	TGTGCCAGCACCGAATACAGGACTAGCAATCAGCCCCAGCATTTT
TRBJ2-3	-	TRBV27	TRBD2	CASSLMGSGRPTDTQYF	TGTGCCAGCAGTTTAATGGGGAGCGGGAGGCCCACAGATACGCAGTATTTT
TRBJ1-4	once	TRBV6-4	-	CASSAPGRGANEKLFF	TGTGCCAGCAGTGCCCCTGGACGGGGAGCTAATGAAAAACTGTTTTTT
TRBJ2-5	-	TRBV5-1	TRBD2	CASSSGGLAGQETQYF	TGCGCCAGCAGCTCTGGGGGACTAGCGGGGCAAGAGACCCAGTACTTC
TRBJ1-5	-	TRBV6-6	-	CASSYPEGHQPQHF	TGTGCCAGCAGTTACCCTGAGGGCCATCAGCCCCAGCATTTT
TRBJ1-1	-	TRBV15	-	CATSLSGGTEAFF	TGTGCCACCAGCCTCAGTGGGGGGACTGAAGCTTTCTTT
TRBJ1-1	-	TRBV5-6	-	CASSLNTEAFF	TGTGCCAGCAGCTTGAATACTGAAGCTTTCTTT
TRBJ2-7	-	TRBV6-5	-	CASSTQGLNYEQYF	TGTGCCAGCAGTACACAGGGTCTGAACTACGAGCAGTACTTC
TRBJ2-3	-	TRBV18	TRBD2	CASSPRLADSDTQYF	TGTGCCAGCTCACCACGCCTAGCGGATTCAGATACGCAGTATTTT
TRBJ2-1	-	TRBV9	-	CASSVHSRSSYNEQFF	TGTGCCAGCAGCGTCCACTCGAGGAGCTCCTACAATGAGCAGTTCTTC
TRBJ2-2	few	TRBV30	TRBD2	CACSPLASGRVVGGELFF	TGTGCCTGCAGCCCATTAGCTAGCGGGAGGGTCGTCGGCGGGGAGCTGTTTTTT
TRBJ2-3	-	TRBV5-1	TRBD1	CASSFVSKDRGRTDTQYF	TGCGCCAGCAGCTTTGTCTCGAAAGACAGGGGGCGGACAGATACGCAGTATTTT
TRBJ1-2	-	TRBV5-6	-	CASSRGSGAARHYGYTF	TGTGCCAGCAGCAGGGGGTCGGGGGCTGCGCGCCACTATGGCTACACCTTC
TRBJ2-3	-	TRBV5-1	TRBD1	CASSLEGAPTDTQYF	TGCGCCAGCAGCTTGGAGGGGGCGCCTACAGATACGCAGTATTTT